A single sample gave rise to the 31 T cell receptor beta chains below, sequenced in a study of cytomegalovirus exposure and HLA in healthy donors. Primers for the PCR totalled 60 Vbeta and 13 Jbeta. The method was immunoSEQ multiplex PCR; TCRdb's version includes in-frame clones alone and lacks a portion of them. The sample consists of about 170,000 clones, around 86% of them appearing once. The sequencing input was PBMCs. The receptors derive from a male donor in good health and CMV-seronegative.

The genes are TRBV2 and TRBJ1-1; perhaps TRBD1 as D (5 bases). Trimming stripped 3 bases from V and 5 bases from J, with 13 bases between. The CDR3 is made up of 14 amino acids. Germline-derived CDR1 and CDR2 are SNHLY and FYNNEI. In nucleotides, the CDR3 is TGTGCCAGCAGTGAGGAGGGACGCTTGACTGAAGCTTTCTTT. Amino acids: CASSEEGRLTEAFF.

This chain connects TRBV15 to TRBJ2-1; possibly TRBD2 for D (6 bases). CDR1 is LNHNV and CDR2 is YYDKDF in the germline V gene (reference sequence). With 0 bases removed from V and 2 bases from J, the gap between germline ends came to 17 bases. The CDR3 is 18 residues long. The chain's CDR3 is CATSREHDKGRTYNEQFF. The CDR3 DNA reads as TGTGCCACCAGCAGAGAACATGATAAAGGGAGGACCTACAATGAGCAGTTCTTC.

This rearrangement joins TRBV6-5 to TRBJ1-2; 9 bases fit TRBD1. The CDR3 totals 14 residues. Germline trimming cut 4 bases from V and 5 bases from J; bases unmatched to any gene: 5. Germline V gives CDR1 MNHEY, CDR2 SVGAGI. The CDR3 DNA reads TGTGCCAGCAGTTTCGGACAGGGGATTTATGGCTACACCTTC. Residues: CASSFGQGIYGYTF.

The chain is built from TRBV6-5 and TRBJ1-6; D call uncertain. The CDR3 has 14 residues. Trimming removed 6 bases at V and 8 bases at J, with 14 bases between. CDR1 MNHEY and CDR2 SVGAGI come from the germline V gene. The CDR3 bases are TGTGCCAGCAGGTGGGCCTTACGGCATTCACCCCTCCACTTT. Protein product: CASRWALRHSPLHF.

The chain carries TRBV5-6 and TRBJ2-1, with TRBD1 matching 8 bases. The V and J ends lost 4 bases and 4 bases, in that order; junction bases with no gene match: 7. Germline CDR1 reads SGHDT; CDR2 reads YYEEEE. This CDR3 contains 15 residues. The CDR3 DNA follows: TGTGCCAGCAGCCATGGACAGGGCTTATACAATGAGCAGTTCTTC. Encoded protein: CASSHGQGLYNEQFF. Combining the CDR3 with reference TRBV5-6 and TRBJ2-1 gives the whole variable domain DAGVTQSPTHLIKTRGQQVTLRCSPKSGHDTVSWYQQALGQGPQFIFQYYEEEERQRGNFPDRFSGHQFPNYSSELNVNALLLGDSALYLCASSHGQGLYNEQFFGPGTRLTVL.

V and J are TRBV10-3 and TRBJ1-5, with D possibly being TRBD1 (6 bases). This CDR3 is built from 16 residues. V shed 0 bases and J shed 2 bases, with 11 bases lying between them. Germline CDR1 and CDR2: ENHRY and SYGVKD. The CDR3 bases are TGTGCCATCAGTGAGTCGAGGGGGGGTGGCAATCAGCCCCAGCATTTT. Its protein product is CAISESRGGGNQPQHF.

The chain recombines TRBV6-1 with TRBJ2-3; D possibly corresponds to TRBD2 (6 bases). The CDR3 has 16 amino acids. CDR1 MNHNS and CDR2 SASEGT come from the germline V gene. Deletions cut 4 bases from V and 4 bases from J, with 18 bases between. CDR3 amino acids: CASSGSAGWGADTQYF. The CDR3 nucleotides are TGTGCCAGCAGTGGGTCAGCGGGTTGGGGGGCAGATACGCAGTATTTT.

The chain recombines TRBV10-3 with TRBJ2-5, with 9 bases fitting TRBD1. CDR3 length: 18 amino acids. V lost 6 bases and J lost 2; bases outside the gene matches: 16. CDR1 is ENHRY and CDR2 is SYGVKD in the germline V gene. Written as DNA, the CDR3 is TGTGCCATCAGGAGGGGACAGGGAAGGGGCTGGGATCAAGAGACCCAGTACTTC. Translating it yields CAIRRGQGRGWDQETQYF.

This rearrangement joins TRBV19 to TRBJ1-1; a weak D match, TRBD1 (6 bases). The V gene's germline CDR1 is LNHDA and CDR2 SQIVND (reference sequence). Trimming removed 6 bases at V and 1 base at J, with 12 bases between. The CDR3 is made up of 14 amino acids. Here the CDR3 reads CASRKPQGNTEAFF. CDR3 DNA sequence: TGTGCCAGTAGGAAACCACAGGGGAACACTGAAGCTTTCTTT.

This clone has a single count. This chain uses TRBV7-6 with TRBJ2-1; 7 bases map to TRBD2. Losses at the gene ends were 0 bases for V and 9 bases for J; bases not matched to a gene: 11. Germline V gene lookup returns CDR1 SGHVS and CDR2 FNYEAQ. This CDR3 spans 16 amino acids. The CDR3 DNA reads TGTGCCAGCAGCTTAGCGGGGGGGGATGGCCGGGGTGAGCAGTTCTTC. Translated, it gives CASSLAGGDGRGEQFF.

This clone appeared a few times. The J gene is TRBJ2-4, the V gene TRBV2; weak D call: TRBD2 (5 bases). Germline V gene sequence: CDR1 SNHLY, CDR2 FYNNEI. The CDR3 is 12 amino acids. V dropped 7 bases and J dropped 3 bases, with 7 bases sitting between them. CDR3 DNA sequence: TGTGCCAGCATGGAGGTCAAAAACATTCAGTACTTC. Its protein product is CASMEVKNIQYF.

The chain has TRBV6-5 and TRBJ2-6; D perhaps matches TRBD1 (6 bases). V lost 5 bases to trimming and J lost 2 bases, with 10 bases between them. CDR1 MNHEY and CDR2 SVGAGI come from the germline V gene. The CDR3 length is 15 residues. The CDR3 region has the DNA TGTGCCAGCAGTCAGGGGCACACTGGGGCCAACGTCCTGACTTTC. It encodes CASSQGHTGANVLTF.

In this sample, this clone turned up once. The V and J genes are TRBV11-2 and TRBJ1-6; no reliable D call. V gave up 3 bases and J gave up 9 bases, with 15 bases separating them. Germline values: CDR1 SGHAT, CDR2 FQNNGV. The CDR3 spans 15 residues. CDR3 loop: CASSFRSTWRSPLHF. CDR3 DNA sequence: TGTGCCAGCAGCTTCAGGTCCACCTGGCGTTCACCCCTCCACTTT.

This clone was counted only a few times. The V gene is TRBV5-1, the J gene TRBJ2-7; unclear D gene. This CDR3 spans 13 amino acids. The V gene's germline CDR1 is SGHRS and CDR2 YFSETQ. V gave up 3 bases and J gave up 3 bases, with 10 bases separating them. The CDR3 protein is CASSWAPRYEQYF. The CDR3 nucleotides are TGCGCCAGCAGCTGGGCTCCCCGCTACGAGCAGTACTTC.

The chain links TRBV5-6 to TRBJ1-5; possibly TRBD1 for D (5 bases). CDR3 length: 16 amino acids. Per the germline V gene, CDR1 is SGHDT and CDR2 is YYEEEE. V was cut by 0 bases and J by 3 bases, with 13 bases left in between. Here the CDR3 reads CASSLATGDPNQPQHF. CDR3 bases: TGTGCCAGCAGCTTGGCCACGGGGGATCCCAATCAGCCCCAGCATTTT.

This sequence joins TRBV14 and TRBJ2-4; tentatively, D is TRBD2 (6 bases). V lost 4 bases, J lost 6 bases, and 10 bases lay in between. Per the germline V gene, CDR1 is SGHDN and CDR2 is FVKESK. The CDR3 contains 13 residues. CDR3 DNA: TGTGCCAGCAGCCCTTCCGGGGGAAACATTCAGTACTTC. Amino acids: CASSPSGGNIQYF.

CDR3 DNA: TGTGCCAGCAGCTCCGGGACAGGGTTCCGGGAGACCCAGTACTTC. This encodes CASSSGTGFRETQYF. This sequence joins TRBV5-6 and TRBJ2-5; 9 nucleotides match TRBD1. Germline-derived CDR1 and CDR2 are SGHDT and YYEEEE. This CDR3 has 15 amino acids. J lost 5 bases, V lost 3 bases, and 8 bases had no gene match.

The chain is built from TRBV5-6 and TRBJ2-5; a possible D gene is TRBD1 (6 bases). The CDR3 runs 14 residues. In germline, CDR1 is SGHDT, CDR2 YYEEEE. V lost 4 bases and J 2 bases, leaving 12 bases between the germline ends. CDR3 protein: CASSRGHQQETQYF. DNA of the CDR3: TGTGCCAGCAGCAGGGGACACCAACAAGAGACCCAGTACTTC.

The chain is built from TRBV25-1 and TRBJ1-6, with D hard to call. Trimming shortened V by 1 base and J by 10 bases, and 11 bases separated the two germline ends. This CDR3 region has 14 residues. The germline V gene encodes CDR1 MGHDK and CDR2 SYGVNS. CDR3 sequence (DNA): TGTGCCAGCAGTGAATTAACAATGGGCTCACCCCTCCACTTT. This translates into CASSELTMGSPLHF. The full variable domain, its missing parts supplied by reference TRBV25-1 and TRBJ1-6, is EADIYQTPRYLVIGTGKKITLECSQTMGHDKMYWYQQDPGMELHLIHYSYGVNSTEKGDLSSESTVSRIRTEHFPLTLESARPSHTSQYLCASSELTMGSPLHFGNGTRLTVT.

This clone was recorded once. The germline gene is not matched at one end of the junction; a read error may be the cause. The rearrangement links TRBV27 to TRBJ2-1; 12 nucleotides match TRBD2. From germline, CDR1 is MNHEY and CDR2 SMNVEV (reference sequence). The CDR3 length is 16 residues. The CDR3: CASSLSGLAGRYEQFF. CDR3 bases: TGTGCCAGCAGCTTATCGGGACTAGCGGGCCGTTATGAGCAGTTCTTC.

This clone was counted a single time. This chain links TRBV5-1 with TRBJ2-2, with 9 bases lining up with TRBD1. The V segment lost 4 bases and the J segment 6 bases; nucleotides outside the gene matches: 7. The CDR3 has 15 residues. Germline V CDR1 and CDR2: SGHRS, YFSETQ. DNA of the CDR3: TGCGCCAGCAGCGTCCGGACAGGGGTTCCCGGGGAGCTGTTTTTT. It is translated as CASSVRTGVPGELFF. The complete variable domain, with remaining parts taken from reference TRBV5-1 and TRBJ2-2, reads KAGVTQTPRYLIKTRGQQVTLSCSPISGHRSVSWYQQTPGQGLQFLFEYFSETQRNKGNFPGRFSGRQFSNSRSEMNVSTLELGDSALYLCASSVRTGVPGELFFGEGSRLTVL.

There are a few counts of this clone. V is TRBV27 and J is TRBJ1-1; D is undetermined. Germline lookup yields CDR1 MNHEY and CDR2 SMNVEV (reference sequence). The V gene lost 8 bases and the J gene lost 4 bases, with 23 bases spanning the gap. This CDR3 has 16 amino acids. The CDR3 DNA follows: TGTGCCAGCGGCCACCTCGCGGTTGGAATCTCCACTGAAGCTTTCTTT. It translates to CASGHLAVGISTEAFF.

The table lists this clone with a few counts. The chain combines TRBV6-5 with TRBJ1-2; D possibly corresponds to TRBD1 (5 bases). The germline V and J ends were trimmed by 5 bases and 7 bases, with 14 bases remaining between them. Germline CDR1 reads MNHEY; CDR2 reads SVGAGI. The CDR3 length is 13 residues. In nucleotides, the CDR3 is TGTGCCAGCAGTGAACTTGGGGCTTCTGGCTACACCTTC. It specifies CASSELGASGYTF.

The chain is built from TRBV6-4 and TRBJ2-1; 7 bases match TRBD2. Germline CDR1 reads MRHNA; CDR2 reads SNTAGT. The CDR3 extends over 16 amino acids. J gave up 8 bases and V 4 bases, and 14 bases lay outside the gene matches. CDR3: CASSAVPGLRGYEQFF. CDR3 DNA sequence: TGTGCCAGCAGTGCCGTCCCGGGACTAAGGGGTTATGAGCAGTTCTTC.

This chain connects TRBV5-6 to TRBJ1-1; no reliable D call. Germline-derived CDR1 and CDR2 are SGHDT and YYEEEE. The V end lost 4 bases, the J end lost 4 bases, and 8 bases lay between the germline ends. The CDR3 contains 12 residues. The CDR3 region has the DNA TGTGCCAGCAGCCAGAGGGTCACTGAAGCTTTCTTT. The encoded protein is CASSQRVTEAFF. The full variable domain, its missing parts supplied by reference TRBV5-6 and TRBJ1-1, is DAGVTQSPTHLIKTRGQQVTLRCSPKSGHDTVSWYQQALGQGPQFIFQYYEEEERQRGNFPDRFSGHQFPNYSSELNVNALLLGDSALYLCASSQRVTEAFFGQGTRLTVV.

The genes are TRBV27 and TRBJ2-5; 11 bases align to TRBD1. The CDR3 extends over 14 amino acids. The V gene's germline CDR1 is MNHEY and CDR2 SMNVEV (reference sequence). With 5 bases clipped from V and 7 bases from J, the junction kept 6 bases outside the gene matches. The CDR3 loop reads CASSPPGQGGTQYF. DNA of the CDR3: TGTGCCAGCAGTCCACCGGGACAGGGGGGGACCCAGTACTTC.

The chain has TRBV7-6 and TRBJ1-5; 9 positions agree with TRBD1. V lost 5 bases, J lost 1 base, and 9 bases stayed unmatched. CDR1 is SGHVS and CDR2 is FNYEAQ in the germline V gene. The CDR3 sequence is 17 residues long. CDR3 residues: CASSNVPGQGSNQPQHF. The CDR3 bases are TGTGCCAGCAGCAATGTCCCGGGACAGGGAAGCAATCAGCCCCAGCATTTT.

This chain links TRBV11-2 with TRBJ2-1, with 7 bases identical to TRBD1. The germline CDR1 and CDR2 sequences are SGHAT and FQNNGV. V was pared by 4 bases and J by 8 bases, with 2 bases of the junction left unmatched. The CDR3 covers 12 residues. As DNA, the CDR3 is TGTGCCAGCAGCTCACAGGGGTATGAGCAGTTCTTC. Amino acids: CASSSQGYEQFF.

The CDR3 here is CASGLGGGLNTDTQYF. CDR3 DNA: TGTGCTAGTGGTTTGGGGGGGGGACTTAACACAGATACGCAGTATTTT. This chain uses TRBV12-5 with TRBJ2-3, with 7 bases that match TRBD2. The germline CDR1 and CDR2 sequences are LGHNT and FRNRAP. V shed 1 base and J 2 bases; nucleotides not matched to a gene: 6. This CDR3 comprises 16 residues.

The gene calls are TRBV19 and TRBJ1-5; D ambiguous. Trimming took 4 bases from V and 5 from J, leaving 18 bases between them. Germline assignment: CDR1 LNHDA and CDR2 SQIVND (reference sequence). The CDR3 totals 16 residues. CDR3 DNA sequence: TGTGCCAGTAGTACGACTCAGTGGGGAGGCTATCAGCCCCAGCATTTT. Amino acids: CASSTTQWGGYQPQHF.

The chain carries TRBV4-1 and TRBJ2-1, with 7 bases aligning to TRBD1. The CDR3 is 18 residues long. J lost 0 bases, V lost 3 bases, and 11 bases had no gene match. Per the germline V gene, CDR1 is MGHRA and CDR2 is YSYEKL. The CDR3 DNA reads TGCGCCAGCAGCCAGGAGGCCGGGACAGACTTCTCCTACAATGAGCAGTTCTTC. Translating gives CASSQEAGTDFSYNEQFF.